Below are 10 T cell receptor beta chains sequenced from a single sample in a study of T cell responses to AZD1222 COVID-19 vaccine. TCRdb's table, derived via immunoSEQ multiplex PCR, lists solely in-frame clones and lacks some. The sample includes some 130,000 clones, over 90% of them seen just once. Sequenced material: peripheral blood, taken on day 0 of AZD1222 vaccination. These TCRs come from an adult in good health.

The sample holds a few counts of this clone. The chain combines TRBV4-1 with TRBJ1-4; perhaps TRBD1 as D (5 bases). V shed 0 bases and J shed 10 bases, with 21 bases lying between them. Germline values: CDR1 MGHRA, CDR2 YSYEKL. The CDR3 is 17 residues long. Here the CDR3 DNA reads TGCGCCAGCAGCCAAGAGGGGTCGGGGCCTTCGGGTGGAAAACTGTTTTTT. It specifies CASSQEGSGPSGGKLFF.

V usage is TRBV9 and J usage is TRBJ2-1; 12 bases are shared with TRBD2. V lost 0 bases to trimming and J lost 6 bases; unmatched junction nucleotides: 1. This CDR3 spans 15 amino acids. Germline CDR1 SGDLS, CDR2 YYNGEE. The CDR3 region has the DNA TGTGCCAGCAGCGTAGGGACTAGCGGGGCCAATGAGCAGTTCTTC. Protein sequence: CASSVGTSGANEQFF.

The chain is built from TRBV7-9 and TRBJ2-5; D gene ambiguous. CDR3 size: 13 residues. Germline V CDR1 and CDR2: SEHNR, FQNEAQ (reference sequence). V gave up 5 bases and J gave up 2 bases, with 9 bases separating them. The CDR3 reads CASSKAGQETQYF. The CDR3 DNA reads TGTGCCAGCAGCAAGGCAGGACAAGAGACCCAGTACTTC.

Points on this clone: This specimen includes other DNA sequences encoding the same CDR3. J is TRBJ1-2 and V is TRBV18; 9 positions match TRBD1. CDR1 KGHSH and CDR2 LQKENI come from the germline V gene. Trimming took 6 bases from V and 4 from J; bases not matched to a gene: 3. The CDR3 sequence is 13 residues long. The CDR3 sequence: CASSPGQGYGYTF. The CDR3 DNA follows: TGTGCCAGCTCGCCGGGACAGGGCTATGGCTACACCTTC.

The rearrangement links TRBV6-5 to TRBJ1-2; possible D gene TRBD1, 5 bases. V was cut by 11 bases and J by 3 bases, with 13 bases left in between. Germline CDR1 MNHEY, CDR2 SVGAGI. This CDR3 contains 12 residues. Here the CDR3 reads CAVGDGDYGYTF. The DNA of the CDR3 is TGTGCCGTAGGGGACGGGGACTATGGCTACACCTTC.

This clone was found once. The V gene is TRBV19, the J gene TRBJ1-1; TRBD1 is a possible D gene (5 bases). The germline CDR1 and CDR2 sequences are LNHDA and SQIVND (reference sequence). V gave up 6 bases and J gave up 4 bases, with 15 bases separating them. This CDR3 has 14 residues. This CDR3 is CASRRLAGVTEAFF. CDR3 nucleotides: TGTGCCAGTAGACGCCTCGCGGGGGTCACTGAAGCTTTCTTT.

CDR3 region: CASSLTSGGLNTEAFF. The CDR3 nucleotides read TGTGCCAGCTCCCTAACCTCGGGGGGGCTGAACACTGAAGCTTTCTTT. The chain employs TRBV18 and TRBJ1-1, with a possible D match to TRBD1 (6 bases). The CDR3 loop spans 16 amino acids. Germline lookup yields CDR1 KGHSH and CDR2 LQKENI. V gave up 6 bases and J gave up 0 bases, with 17 bases separating them.

The chain carries TRBV12-3 or TRBV12-4 and TRBJ1-1; D gene unclear. The CDR3 is 12 amino acids. Trimming removed 6 bases at V and 6 bases at J, with 11 bases between. The CDR3 nucleotides are TGTGCCAGCAGCCTAACTACCGCTGAAGCTTTCTTT. It translates to CASSLTTAEAFF.

This clone was detected once. The CDR3 DNA reads TGTGCCACGCCATACAGGGACTCCTATAATTCACCCCTCCACTTT. As protein: CATPYRDSYNSPLHF. This chain links TRBV6-5 with TRBJ1-6; D might be TRBD1 (6 bases). This CDR3 spans 15 amino acids. Trimming stripped 10 bases from V and 0 bases from J, with 13 bases between. Germline CDR1 and CDR2: MNHEY and SVGAGI.

The rearrangement links TRBV15 to TRBJ1-1; TRBD1 might be the D (5 bases). V dropped 0 bases and J dropped 4 bases, with 12 bases sitting between them. This CDR3 comprises 15 residues. Germline V gene sequence: CDR1 LNHNV, CDR2 YYDKDF (reference sequence). Here the CDR3 reads CATSRDPGPGTEAFF. Written as DNA, the CDR3 is TGTGCCACCAGCAGAGACCCAGGGCCGGGCACTGAAGCTTTCTTT.